This T cell receptor beta chain was identified in a study of blood T cell repertoires in COVID-19. Study details: Samples taken during acute and convalescent COVID-19 were collected in the United States, Italy and Spain. T cells, B-cell-depleted T cells, or PBMCs provided the cDNA or gDNA that served as material.

The CDR3 is made up of 13 amino acids. V was pared by 9 bases and J by 2 bases, with 13 bases between. In germline, CDR1 is SGHTA, CDR2 FQGTGA. Original processing methods: Reference gene primers were amplified, and this amplification served to estimate nucleated cell counts. Sequenced by immunoSEQ multiplex PCR; TCRdb stores in-frame clones only, minus some. V and J calls and clone size are as listed in that table; D and trimming were resolved from the DNA. This table has 130,000 to 150,000 clones, roughly 89% appearing once. The clonotype comes from a woman aged 50 to 60 with acute or convalescent COVID-19. V usage is TRBV7-3 and J usage is TRBJ1-1, with a tentative D call TRBD1 (5 bases). Sequenced material: peripheral blood. Here the CDR3 reads CASKEGTNTEAFF. CDR3 sequence (DNA): TGTGCCAGTAAGGAAGGGACTAACACTGAAGCTTTCTTT. The full variable domain, in which reference TRBV7-3 and TRBJ1-1 provide the parts outside the CDR3, is GAGVSQTPSNKVTEKGKYVELRCDPISGHTALYWYRQSLGQGPEFLIYFQGTGAADDSGLPNDRFFAVRPEGSVSTLKIQRTERGDSAVYLCASKEGTNTEAFFGQGTRLTVV.